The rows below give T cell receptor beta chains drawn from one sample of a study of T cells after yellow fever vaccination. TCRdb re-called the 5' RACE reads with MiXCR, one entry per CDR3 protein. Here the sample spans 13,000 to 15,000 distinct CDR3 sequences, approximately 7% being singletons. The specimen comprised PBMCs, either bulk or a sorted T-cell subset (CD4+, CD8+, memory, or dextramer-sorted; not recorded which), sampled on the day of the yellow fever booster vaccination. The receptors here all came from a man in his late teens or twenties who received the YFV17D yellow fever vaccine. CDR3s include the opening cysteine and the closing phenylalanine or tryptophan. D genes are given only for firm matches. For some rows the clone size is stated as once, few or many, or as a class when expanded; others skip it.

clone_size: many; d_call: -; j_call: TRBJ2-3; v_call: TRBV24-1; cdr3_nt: TGTGCCACTCAAGGGGTGACAGATACGCAGTATTTT; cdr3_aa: CATQGVTDTQYF
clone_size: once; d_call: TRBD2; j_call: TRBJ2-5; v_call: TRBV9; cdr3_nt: TGTGCCAGCAGCGTAGGAGCGGGAGGTACAGAGACCCAGTACTTC; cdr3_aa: CASSVGAGGTETQYF
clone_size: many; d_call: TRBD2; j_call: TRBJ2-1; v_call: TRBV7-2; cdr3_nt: TGTGCCAGCAGCTCTAGCGGGGGGGTGGGTGAGCAGTTCTTC; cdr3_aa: CASSSSGGVGEQFF
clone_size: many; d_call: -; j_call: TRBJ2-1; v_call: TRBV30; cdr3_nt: TGTGCCTGGATGGGTCAGGAATACAATGAGCAGTTCTTC; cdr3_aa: CAWMGQEYNEQFF
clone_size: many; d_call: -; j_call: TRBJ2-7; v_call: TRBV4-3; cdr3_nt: TGCGCCAGCAGCCAAGAAGGTGTGCGGGGCCACGAGCAGTACTTC; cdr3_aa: CASSQEGVRGHEQYF
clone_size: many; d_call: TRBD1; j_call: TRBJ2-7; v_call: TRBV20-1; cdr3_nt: TGCAGTGCTACTTGGGACAGGGGAGCCTCCGAGCAGTACTTC; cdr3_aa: CSATWDRGASEQYF
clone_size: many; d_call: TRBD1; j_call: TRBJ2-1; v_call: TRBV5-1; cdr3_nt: TGCGCCAGCAGGAGTTGGGACAGGGGGCGATTATTTTCATGGAATGAGCAGTTCTTC; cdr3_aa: CASRSWDRGRLFSWNEQFF
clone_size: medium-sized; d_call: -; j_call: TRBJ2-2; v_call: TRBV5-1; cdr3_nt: TGCGCCAGCACAGCCCTCACCGGGGAGCTGTTTTTT; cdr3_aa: CASTALTGELFF
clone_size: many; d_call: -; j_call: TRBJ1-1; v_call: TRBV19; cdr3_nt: TGTGCCAGTAGTATATGGGCTGCAGGGTCGGGCACTGAAGCTTTCTTT; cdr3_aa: CASSIWAAGSGTEAFF
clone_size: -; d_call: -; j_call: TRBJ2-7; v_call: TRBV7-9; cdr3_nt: TGTGCCAGCAGCGCCACGGCCCGCGAGCAGTACTTC; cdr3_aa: CASSATAREQYF
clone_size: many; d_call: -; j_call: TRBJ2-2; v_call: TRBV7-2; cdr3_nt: TGTGCCAGCAGCTGGGCTATTAGGGGCACCGGGGAGCTGTTTTTT; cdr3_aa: CASSWAIRGTGELFF
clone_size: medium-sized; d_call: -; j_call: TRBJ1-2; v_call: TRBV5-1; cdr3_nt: TGCGCCAGCAGAGGTTCCCAGACGGATGGCTACACCTTC; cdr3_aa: CASRGSQTDGYTF